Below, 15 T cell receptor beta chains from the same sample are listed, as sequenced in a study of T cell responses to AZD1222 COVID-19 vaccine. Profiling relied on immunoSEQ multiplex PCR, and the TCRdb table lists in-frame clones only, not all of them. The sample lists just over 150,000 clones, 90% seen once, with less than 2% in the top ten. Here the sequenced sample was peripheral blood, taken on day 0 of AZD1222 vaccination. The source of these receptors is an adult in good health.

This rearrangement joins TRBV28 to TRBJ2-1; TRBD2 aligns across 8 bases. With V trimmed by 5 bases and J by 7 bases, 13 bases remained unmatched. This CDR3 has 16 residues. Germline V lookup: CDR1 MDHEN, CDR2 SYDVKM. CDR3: CASSPIKAGAGNEQFF. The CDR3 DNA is TGTGCCAGCAGTCCGATAAAAGCGGGAGCGGGGAATGAGCAGTTCTTC.

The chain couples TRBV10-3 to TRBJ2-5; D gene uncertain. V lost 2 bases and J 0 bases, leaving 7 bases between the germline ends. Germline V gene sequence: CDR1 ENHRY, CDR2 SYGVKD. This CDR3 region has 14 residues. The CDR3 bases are TGTGCCATCAGTGAGCAAGGACACCAAGAGACCCAGTACTTC. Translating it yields CAISEQGHQETQYF.

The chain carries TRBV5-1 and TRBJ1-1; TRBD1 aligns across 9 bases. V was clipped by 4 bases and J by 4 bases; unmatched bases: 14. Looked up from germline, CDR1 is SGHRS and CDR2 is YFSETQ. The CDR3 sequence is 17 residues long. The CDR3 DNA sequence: TGCGCCAGCAGCCTTGGAACTACAGGGGGCTCGGGCACTGAAGCTTTCTTT. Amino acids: CASSLGTTGGSGTEAFF.

The CDR3 DNA reads as TGCGCCAGCAGCCTGTCTGCAGGGGCTGGTGGCTACACCTTC. Translating gives CASSLSAGAGGYTF. The J gene is TRBJ1-2, the V gene TRBV5-1; tentatively, D is TRBD1 (6 bases). Germline CDR1 is SGHRS and CDR2 is YFSETQ. This CDR3 spans 14 amino acids. V shed 4 bases and J shed 7 bases, with 17 bases lying between them.

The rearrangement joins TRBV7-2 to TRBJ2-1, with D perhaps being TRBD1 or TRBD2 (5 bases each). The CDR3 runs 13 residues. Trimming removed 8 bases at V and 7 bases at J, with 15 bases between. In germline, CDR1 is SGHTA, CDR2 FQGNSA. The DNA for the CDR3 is TGTGCCAGCGGGACGTTTTCTTGGAATGAGCAGTTCTTC. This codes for CASGTFSWNEQFF.

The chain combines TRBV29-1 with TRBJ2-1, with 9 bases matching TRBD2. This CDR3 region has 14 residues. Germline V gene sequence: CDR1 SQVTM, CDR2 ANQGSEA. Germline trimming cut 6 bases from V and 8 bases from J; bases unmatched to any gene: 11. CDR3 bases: TGCAGCGTAGAGGTAGCGGGAGTTTTACATGAGCAGTTCTTC. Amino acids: CSVEVAGVLHEQFF.

The CDR3 nucleotides read TGCGCCAGCAGCTTGGATCCAGGGATGAACACTGAAGCTTTCTTT. Protein product: CASSLDPGMNTEAFF. The chain is built from TRBV5-1 and TRBJ1-1, with D perhaps TRBD1 (5 bases). The CDR3 has 15 residues. Germline V gene lookup returns CDR1 SGHRS and CDR2 YFSETQ. Trimming cost V 0 bases and J 0 bases, with 9 bases left between them.

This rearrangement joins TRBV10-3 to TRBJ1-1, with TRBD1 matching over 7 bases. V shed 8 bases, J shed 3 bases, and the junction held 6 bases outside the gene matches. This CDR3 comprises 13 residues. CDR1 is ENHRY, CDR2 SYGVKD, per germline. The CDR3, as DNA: TGTGCCATCGGACAGGCGTCATACACTGAAGCTTTCTTT. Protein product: CAIGQASYTEAFF.

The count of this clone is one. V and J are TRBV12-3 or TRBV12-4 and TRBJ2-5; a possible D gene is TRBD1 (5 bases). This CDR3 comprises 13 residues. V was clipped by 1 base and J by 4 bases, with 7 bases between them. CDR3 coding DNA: TGTGCCAGCAGTTTAGGTAGGGGAGAGACCCAGTACTTC. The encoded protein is CASSLGRGETQYF.

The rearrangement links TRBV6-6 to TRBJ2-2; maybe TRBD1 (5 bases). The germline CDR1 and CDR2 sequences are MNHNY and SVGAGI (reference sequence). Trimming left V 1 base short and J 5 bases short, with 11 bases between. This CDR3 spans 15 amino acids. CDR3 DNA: TGTGCCAGCAGTTACTTGTCAGGGCGGACCGGGGAGCTGTTTTTT. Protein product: CASSYLSGRTGELFF.

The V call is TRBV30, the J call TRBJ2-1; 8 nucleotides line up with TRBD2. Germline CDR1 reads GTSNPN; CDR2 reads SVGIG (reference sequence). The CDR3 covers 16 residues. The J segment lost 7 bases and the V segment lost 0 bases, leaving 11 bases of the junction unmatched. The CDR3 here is CAWSVPGTRGFNEQFF. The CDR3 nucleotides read TGTGCCTGGAGTGTACCCGGGACTAGAGGTTTTAATGAGCAGTTCTTC.

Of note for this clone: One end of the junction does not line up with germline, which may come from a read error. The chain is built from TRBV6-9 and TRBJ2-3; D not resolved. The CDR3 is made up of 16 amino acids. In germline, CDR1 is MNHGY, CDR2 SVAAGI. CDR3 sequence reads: CASSYSHHTSTDTQYF. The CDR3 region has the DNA TGTGCCAGCAGCTATTCTCATCATACTAGCACAGATACGCAGTATTTT.

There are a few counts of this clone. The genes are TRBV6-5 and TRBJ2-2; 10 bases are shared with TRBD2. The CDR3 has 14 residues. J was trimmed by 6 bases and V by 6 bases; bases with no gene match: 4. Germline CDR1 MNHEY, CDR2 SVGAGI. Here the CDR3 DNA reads TGTGCCAGCAGGGGAGCGGGAGGGTCCGGGGAGCTGTTTTTT. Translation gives CASRGAGGSGELFF.

CDR3 sequence: CASSLNHGTNTGELFF. The CDR3 DNA sequence: TGTGCCAGCAGCTTAAATCACGGGACGAACACCGGGGAGCTGTTTTTT. The genes are TRBV5-5 and TRBJ2-2, with D perhaps TRBD2 (5 bases). V was cut by 2 bases and J by 0 bases, with 11 bases left in between. The germline V gene has CDR1 SGHKS and CDR2 YYEKEE (reference sequence). This CDR3 comprises 16 residues.

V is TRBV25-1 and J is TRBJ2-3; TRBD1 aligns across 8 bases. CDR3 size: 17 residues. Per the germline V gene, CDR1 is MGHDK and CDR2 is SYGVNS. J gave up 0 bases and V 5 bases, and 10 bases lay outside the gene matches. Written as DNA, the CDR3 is TGTGCCAGCAGTCACAGACCGACAGGGGCCAGCACAGATACGCAGTATTTT. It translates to CASSHRPTGASTDTQYF.